This T cell receptor beta chain was sequenced in a study of response to subunit inactivated influenza vaccine. Each CDR3 protein is one row after TCRdb ran MiXCR on the RT-PCR reads. Of approximately 500,000 distinct CDR3 sequences listed, 13% are singletons. Of note for this clonotype: What it recognizes is unknown.

Overall study findings and caveats: Only a handful of new T cells, the authors suggested, are recruited with each seasonal influenza vaccination.

The CDR3 runs to 14 residues. Germline CDR1 DFQATT, CDR2 SNEGSKA (reference sequence). The V gene lost 0 bases and the J gene lost 6 bases, with 14 bases spanning the gap. The source of this sequence is a man aged 50 or older who received an inactivated influenza vaccine. This specimen consisted of PBMCs from blood, obtained roughly 47 days after vaccination. V is TRBV20-1 and J is TRBJ1-1; D is possibly TRBD1 (5 bases). The CDR3 region has the DNA TGCAGTGCTAGAGATCCCCAGGGATTTCCTGAAGCTTTCTTT. This sequence encodes CSARDPQGFPEAFF.